This T cell receptor (beta chain) was profiled in a study of blood T cells in healthy people across ages. For the second PCR, which ran for about 6 to 11 cycles, a sample-barcoded 5' primer and a J-beta primer mix were used. From the 5' RACE reads, TCRdb called clonotypes with MiXCR, one entry per CDR3 protein. This sample has some 1,800,000 distinct CDR3 sequences, with around 42% found just once. About this clonotype: Its antigen is still unknown. A read error is the likely source, as a far larger clone sits one nucleotide away.

This CDR3 is 13 amino acids long. Study outcomes and limitations: Estimated diversity that came from one million T cells was considered an underestimate. Naive T cell percentage showed a strong correlation with TCR beta diversity. With unsorted PBMCs, a conclusive comparison of naive versus antigen-experienced cells was not possible.

The clonotype was recovered from a human donor in good health. The rearrangement uses TRBV12-3 or TRBV12-4 and TRBJ2-5; possibly TRBD1 for D (6 bases). The sequenced sample was blood. In DNA, the CDR3 is TGTGCCAGCAGCCTCGGACAGCAAGAGACCCGGTACTTC. As protein: CASSLGQQETRYF.